The clone carrying this TCR beta chain was observed a handful of times. The time point denotes: late sampling 161 to 241 days after vaccination in three convalescent patients. TCRdb called the PCR reads again in MiXCR, with one record for every CDR3 protein. The data contain 30,000 to 40,000 distinct CDR3 sequences, 35% to 40% of them singletons. This sample was included in a study of vaccination and CD4 T cells after COVID-19. The germline V gene encodes CDR1 LNHNV and CDR2 YYDKDF (reference sequence). Trimming removed 4 bases at V and 2 bases at J, with 16 bases between. The CDR3 loop spans 16 amino acids.

This TCR was sampled from a human donor who had recovered from COVID-19. The chain employs TRBV15 and TRBJ2-3; D unclear. The sequencing used CD4+ T cells from blood, collected about 7 months after SARS-CoV-2 vaccination. CDR3 DNA sequence: TGTGCCACCAGCAATCGGACCCGAAGACCCACAGATACGCAGTATTTT. This sequence encodes CATSNRTRRPTDTQYF.